Presented here are 8 T cell receptor beta chains from one specimen sequenced in a study of T cell responses to AZD1222 COVID-19 vaccine. Profiling relied on immunoSEQ multiplex PCR, and the TCRdb table lists in-frame clones only, not all of them. The sample lists 18,000 or so clones, nearly 90% seen once, with approximately 9% in the top ten. The source was peripheral blood, collected 28 days after the second AZD1222 dose. These receptor sequences come from an adult who received the AZD1222 COVID-19 vaccine.

This chain joins TRBV28 and TRBJ1-1; D perhaps matches TRBD1 (6 bases). Trimming cost V 1 base and J 0 bases, with 9 bases left between them. The germline CDR1 and CDR2 sequences are MDHEN and SYDVKM. This CDR3 contains 15 residues. The CDR3: CASSLLDRMNTEAFF. For the CDR3, the DNA is TGTGCCAGCAGTTTATTGGACAGAATGAACACTGAAGCTTTCTTT. The entire variable domain, with the rest obtained from reference TRBV28 and TRBJ1-1, is as follows: DVKVTQSSRYLVKRTGEKVFLECVQDMDHENMFWYRQDPGLGLRLIYFSYDVKMKEKGDIPEGYSVSREKKERFSLILESASTNQTSMYLCASSLLDRMNTEAFFGQGTRLTVV.

The CDR3 nucleotides read TGTGCCAGCAGTTACTCGGGGCGGGGGTTACCCGATACGCAGTATTTT. Protein: CASSYSGRGLPDTQYF. V is TRBV6-5 and J is TRBJ2-3; 7 positions match TRBD2. The V gene's germline CDR1 is MNHEY and CDR2 SVGAGI. V was clipped by 0 bases and J by 6 bases; unmatched bases: 9. This CDR3 contains 16 residues.

This rearrangement joins TRBV7-9 to TRBJ1-2, with D unresolved. Germline V gives CDR1 SEHNR, CDR2 FQNEAQ (reference sequence). The CDR3 has 13 residues. The V gene lost 5 bases and the J gene lost 4 bases, with 11 bases spanning the gap. This CDR3 is CASSPPWFYGYTF. The CDR3 coding sequence is TGTGCCAGCAGCCCCCCCTGGTTCTATGGCTACACCTTC.

J is TRBJ2-1 and V is TRBV4-2, with 12 bases identical to TRBD2. The CDR3 loop spans 16 amino acids. The V gene end was trimmed by 1 base and the J gene end by 7 bases; junction bases not matched to a gene: 5. The germline V gene has CDR1 LGHNA and CDR2 YNFKEQ. This chain's CDR3 is CASSQGLAGGRNEQFF. CDR3 nucleotide sequence: TGTGCCAGCAGCCAAGGTCTAGCGGGAGGGAGGAATGAGCAGTTCTTC.

J is TRBJ1-1 and V is TRBV4-2; the match to TRBD1 covers 9 bases. The CDR3 length is 15 residues. The V gene end was trimmed by 4 bases and the J gene end by 5 bases; junction bases not matched to a gene: 8. Germline-derived CDR1 and CDR2 are LGHNA and YNFKEQ. The CDR3 coding sequence is TGTGCCAGCAGCCGCCGGGACAGGGAGGGGACTGAAGCTTTCTTT. Residues: CASSRRDREGTEAFF.

V gene TRBV7-9 combines with J gene TRBJ2-3, with D perhaps TRBD2 (5 bases). The V end lost 5 bases, the J end lost 9 bases, and 12 bases lay between the germline ends. The length of the CDR3 is 12 residues. Per the germline V gene, CDR1 is SEHNR and CDR2 is FQNEAQ (reference sequence). The CDR3 DNA reads as TGTGCCAGCAGCCCCCATGGAGGAACGCAGTATTTT. Its translation is CASSPHGGTQYF.

This sequence joins TRBV11-2 and TRBJ1-5; TRBD1 might be the D (6 bases). This CDR3 has 14 residues. Germline V gene data show CDR1 as SGHAT and CDR2 as FQNNGV. Trimming took off 3 bases at V and 6 bases at J, with 12 bases between the two ends. The DNA for the CDR3 is TGTGCCAGCAGCTTCACAGGGAGTGGTCAGCCCCAGCATTTT. Translated, it gives CASSFTGSGQPQHF.

V and J are TRBV5-1 and TRBJ2-1, with D possibly being TRBD2 (5 bases). With 0 bases removed from V and 4 bases from J, the gap between germline ends came to 11 bases. Germline lookup yields CDR1 SGHRS and CDR2 YFSETQ. This CDR3 contains 15 residues. CDR3 coding DNA: TGCGCCAGCAGCTTGGACGCGGGCCTGTACAATGAGCAGTTCTTC. Residues: CASSLDAGLYNEQFF.